This TCR beta chain was documented in a study of blood T cell repertoires in COVID-19. Study-wide context: The United States, Italy and Spain were the sources of the acute and convalescent COVID-19 samples. PBMCs, B-cell-depleted T cells, or T cells provided the cDNA or gDNA that made up the material.

Per the original data handling: Estimated nucleated cell counts came from reference gene primer amplification. Repertoires were generated with immunoSEQ multiplex PCR, while TCRdb's copy carries only in-frame clones and drops some. That table furnishes V, J and clone size, whereas the DNA furnished D and trimming. The repertoire holds around 270,000 clones, with 85% to 90% as singletons. The CDR3 sequence is 16 residues long. V lost 4 bases and J lost 0; bases outside the gene matches: 5. Germline CDR1 LNHDA, CDR2 SQIVND (reference sequence). This rearrangement joins TRBV19 to TRBJ2-1; 8 nucleotides match TRBD2. This TCR was sampled from a man aged 25 to 40 with acute or convalescent COVID-19. Sample: peripheral blood. The CDR3 nucleotides are TGTGCCAGTAGTACCCGAAGCGGGAGCTCCTACAATGAGCAGTTCTTC. Its translation: CASSTRSGSSYNEQFF.